This T cell receptor (beta chain) was sequenced for a study of blood T cell repertoires in COVID-19. Study summary: The United States, Italy and Spain were the sources of the acute and convalescent COVID-19 samples.

The CDR3 is 17 residues long. Germline values: CDR1 LNHDA, CDR2 SQIVND (reference sequence). Losses at the gene ends were 3 bases for V and 4 bases for J; bases not matched to a gene: 11. Some clones are missing from TCRdb's copy, which holds only in-frame ones; the method was immunoSEQ multiplex PCR. The sample holds a few hundred thousand clones, approximately 90% seen once. This clonotype originated in a man aged 55 to 70 who had recovered from COVID-19. The genes are TRBV19 and TRBJ1-1, with TRBD1 identical over 10 bases. Sequenced input: peripheral blood. The CDR3 bases are TGTGCCAGTAGTATCCCTCCCGGGACAGGGGATGCCACTGAAGCTTTCTTT. Translation: CASSIPPGTGDATEAFF.